This T cell receptor (beta chain) derives from a study of blood T cell repertoires in COVID-19. Study-wide context: T cells, B-cell-depleted T cells, or PBMCs provided the cDNA or gDNA that served as material.

Looked up from germline, CDR1 is SGHTA and CDR2 is FQGNSA. This CDR3 has 14 residues. The junction had 4 bases not matched to a gene; V was cut back by 3 bases and J by 4 bases. In the source study's methods: Nucleated cell counts were estimated from reference gene primer amplification. Data came from immunoSEQ multiplex PCR; TCRdb stores just in-frame clones and leaves some out. V, J and clone size are taken as reported in that table, and D and trimming were inferred from the DNA itself. The table has about 230,000 clones, 81% seen once. This receptor was obtained from a woman of 80 years or more with acute or convalescent COVID-19. The sequenced sample was peripheral blood. V and J are TRBV7-2 and TRBJ1-2; 8 bases align to TRBD1. The CDR3 DNA is TGTGCCAGCAGCTTCCCGGGACAGGCCTATGGCTACACCTTC. Amino acids: CASSFPGQAYGYTF.